These T cell receptor beta chains were read from a single sample in a study of TIL therapy for anti-PD-1-resistant metastatic lung cancer. The table came from immunoSEQ multiplex PCR; TCRdb's copy has only in-frame clones and leaves some out. The data contain about 47,000 clones, approximately 86% of them singletons. The sample consisted of blood, taken at baseline. The receptors shown here come from a person aged 25-85 years with non-small cell lung cancer. Both conserved end residues are part of each CDR3. A D gene is named only where the DNA matches it firmly. Size is stated for part of the rows, as once, few or many counts, or as a class when the clone is expanded.

CDR3 length: 18
J gene: TRBJ1-4
D gene: .
clone size: .
V gene: TRBV7-9
CDR3 protein: CASSLLWTTSATNEKLFF
CDR3 DNA: TGTGCCAGCAGCTTACTTTGGACGACATCGGCAACTAATGAAAAACTGTTTTTT

CDR3 length: 13
J gene: TRBJ1-5
D gene: .
clone size: .
V gene: TRBV9
CDR3 protein: CASSVGPHQPQHF
CDR3 DNA: TGTGCCAGCAGCGTAGGCCCTCATCAGCCCCAGCATTTT

CDR3 length: 14
J gene: TRBJ1-1
D gene: .
clone size: .
V gene: TRBV7-9
CDR3 protein: CASSSNRVTQEAFF
CDR3 DNA: TGTGCCAGCAGCTCTAACCGGGTCACCCAAGAAGCTTTCTTT

CDR3 length: 14
J gene: TRBJ1-2
D gene: .
clone size: .
V gene: TRBV19
CDR3 protein: CASSIDPSYYGYTF
CDR3 DNA: TGTGCCAGTAGCATCGACCCTTCATACTATGGCTACACCTTC

CDR3 length: 14
J gene: TRBJ1-3
D gene: .
clone size: .
V gene: TRBV29-1
CDR3 protein: CSAVERWASNTIYF
CDR3 DNA: TGCAGCGCCGTAGAGAGGTGGGCTTCAAACACCATATATTTT

CDR3 length: 15
J gene: TRBJ2-7
D gene: TRBD2
clone size: medium-sized
V gene: TRBV6-1
CDR3 protein: CASSEGTSGGDEQYF
CDR3 DNA: TGTGCCAGCAGTGAAGGGACTAGCGGGGGGGACGAGCAGTACTTC

CDR3 length: 16
J gene: TRBJ1-6
D gene: TRBD1
clone size: .
V gene: TRBV5-4
CDR3 protein: CASSSGGGGSNSPLHF
CDR3 DNA: TGTGCCAGCAGCTCCGGGGGAGGGGGCTCTAATTCACCCCTCCACTTT

CDR3 length: 18
J gene: TRBJ2-1
D gene: TRBD2
clone size: .
V gene: TRBV11-3
CDR3 protein: CASSLGGTSGGPYNEQFF
CDR3 DNA: TGTGCCAGCAGCTTAGGAGGGACTAGCGGGGGTCCCTACAATGAGCAGTTCTTC

CDR3 length: 15
J gene: TRBJ2-1
D gene: .
clone size: few
V gene: TRBV7-2
CDR3 protein: CASSLGRGWAHEQFF
CDR3 DNA: TGTGCCAGCAGCTTAGGGCGGGGCTGGGCACATGAGCAGTTCTTC

CDR3 length: 14
J gene: TRBJ2-2
D gene: .
clone size: .
V gene: TRBV2
CDR3 protein: CASLLRARGGELFF
CDR3 DNA: TGTGCCAGCCTCTTGAGAGCCCGGGGCGGGGAGCTGTTTTTT

CDR3 length: 16
J gene: TRBJ2-7
D gene: TRBD1
clone size: .
V gene: TRBV18
CDR3 protein: CASSPLGQGASYEQYF
CDR3 DNA: TGTGCCAGCTCACCACTGGGGCAGGGGGCTTCCTACGAGCAGTACTTC

CDR3 length: 13
J gene: TRBJ2-5
D gene: .
clone size: .
V gene: TRBV12-3/TRBV12-4
CDR3 protein: CASCRGPQETQYF
CDR3 DNA: TGTGCCAGCTGCCGGGGCCCCCAAGAGACCCAGTACTTC

CDR3 length: 14
J gene: TRBJ1-4
D gene: .
clone size: .
V gene: TRBV20-1
CDR3 protein: CSASTETTNEKLFF
CDR3 DNA: TGCAGTGCCAGTACAGAAACAACTAATGAAAAACTGTTTTTT

CDR3 length: 17
J gene: TRBJ2-1
D gene: .
clone size: .
V gene: TRBV4-3
CDR3 protein: CASSQEVEAAEYNEQFF
CDR3 DNA: TGCGCCAGCAGCCAAGAGGTAGAAGCGGCGGAGTACAATGAGCAGTTCTTC

CDR3 length: 17
J gene: TRBJ2-1
D gene: .
clone size: once
V gene: TRBV3-1/TRBV3-2
CDR3 protein: CASSQDPARALYNEQFF
CDR3 DNA: TGTGCCAGCAGCCAAGATCCCGCGAGGGCGCTCTACAATGAGCAGTTCTTC

CDR3 length: 15
J gene: TRBJ2-1
D gene: .
clone size: .
V gene: TRBV6-5
CDR3 protein: CASRISGPSYNEQFF
CDR3 DNA: TGTGCCAGCAGAATTAGCGGTCCCTCCTACAATGAGCAGTTCTTC

CDR3 length: 15
J gene: TRBJ1-4
D gene: TRBD1
clone size: .
V gene: TRBV19
CDR3 protein: CASSFGQGFNEKLFF
CDR3 DNA: TGTGCCAGTAGTTTTGGACAGGGATTTAATGAAAAACTGTTTTTT

CDR3 length: 17
J gene: TRBJ1-3
D gene: TRBD1
clone size: .
V gene: TRBV2
CDR3 protein: CASLRQGRIKTGNTIYF
CDR3 DNA: TGTGCCAGCCTCAGACAGGGGAGGATTAAGACTGGAAACACCATATATTTT

CDR3 length: 15
J gene: TRBJ1-5
D gene: TRBD1
clone size: few
V gene: TRBV20-1
CDR3 protein: CSASSGTGRNQPQHF
CDR3 DNA: TGCAGTGCTAGTTCCGGGACAGGGAGGAATCAGCCCCAGCATTTT

CDR3 length: 19
J gene: TRBJ2-3
D gene: .
clone size: .
V gene: TRBV28
CDR3 protein: CASSPRQGSRSGSTDTQYF
CDR3 DNA: TGTGCCAGCAGCCCGCGCCAGGGGTCACGAAGCGGGTCCACAGATACGCAGTATTTT

CDR3 length: 14
J gene: TRBJ1-1
D gene: .
clone size: .
V gene: TRBV6-6
CDR3 protein: CASSYSNVNTEAFF
CDR3 DNA: TGTGCCAGCAGTTACTCGAATGTGAACACTGAAGCTTTCTTT

CDR3 length: 14
J gene: TRBJ2-7
D gene: TRBD2
clone size: .
V gene: TRBV7-2
CDR3 protein: CASSLMRGAYEQYF
CDR3 DNA: TGTGCCAGCAGCTTAATGCGGGGGGCCTACGAGCAGTACTTC

CDR3 length: 15
J gene: TRBJ2-6
D gene: .
clone size: .
V gene: TRBV5-8
CDR3 protein: CASSLQGSGANVLTF
CDR3 DNA: TGTGCCAGCAGCTTGCAGGGGTCTGGGGCCAACGTCCTGACTTTC

CDR3 length: 14
J gene: TRBJ2-3
D gene: TRBD1
clone size: .
V gene: TRBV5-4
CDR3 protein: CASRTDRGADTQYF
CDR3 DNA: TGTGCCAGCAGAACGGACAGGGGGGCAGATACGCAGTATTTT

CDR3 length: 15
J gene: TRBJ2-2
D gene: TRBD2
clone size: .
V gene: TRBV11-3
CDR3 protein: CASSRGTSRSGELFF
CDR3 DNA: TGTGCCAGCAGCCGCGGGACTAGTCGGTCCGGGGAGCTGTTTTTT

CDR3 length: 14
J gene: TRBJ2-5
D gene: .
clone size: .
V gene: TRBV27
CDR3 protein: CASSSHGVQETQYF
CDR3 DNA: TGTGCCAGCAGTTCTCATGGGGTCCAAGAGACCCAGTACTTC

CDR3 length: 14
J gene: TRBJ2-1
D gene: TRBD1
clone size: .
V gene: TRBV11-3
CDR3 protein: CASSFVTGATEQFF
CDR3 DNA: TGTGCCAGCAGCTTTGTAACAGGGGCCACTGAGCAGTTCTTC

CDR3 length: 14
J gene: TRBJ2-7
D gene: .
clone size: few
V gene: TRBV28
CDR3 protein: CASSPAETRYEQYF
CDR3 DNA: TGTGCCAGCAGCCCGGCGGAGACGAGATACGAGCAGTACTTC

CDR3 length: 14
J gene: TRBJ1-2
D gene: .
clone size: .
V gene: TRBV7-9
CDR3 protein: CASSVSGVVGGYTF
CDR3 DNA: TGTGCCAGCAGCGTTTCCGGGGTGGTCGGGGGCTACACCTTC

CDR3 length: 16
J gene: TRBJ2-7
D gene: TRBD1
clone size: .
V gene: TRBV19
CDR3 protein: CASPPRQGPRQGEQYF
CDR3 DNA: TGTGCCAGCCCCCCCCGACAGGGTCCGCGGCAAGGCGAGCAGTACTTC

CDR3 length: 15
J gene: TRBJ2-7
D gene: TRBD2
clone size: .
V gene: TRBV11-2
CDR3 protein: CASSFSSGGTYEQYF
CDR3 DNA: TGTGCCAGCAGCTTCTCTAGCGGGGGGACCTACGAGCAGTACTTC

CDR3 length: 13
J gene: TRBJ2-7
D gene: .
clone size: .
V gene: TRBV5-6
CDR3 protein: CASSQTGSGEQYF
CDR3 DNA: TGTGCCAGCAGCCAAACAGGGTCGGGCGAGCAGTACTTC

CDR3 length: 16
J gene: TRBJ2-3
D gene: TRBD2
clone size: .
V gene: TRBV14
CDR3 protein: CASSPMLAGFTDTQYF
CDR3 DNA: TGTGCCAGCAGCCCTATGCTAGCGGGATTCACAGATACGCAGTATTTT

CDR3 length: 13
J gene: TRBJ2-1
D gene: .
clone size: .
V gene: TRBV11-2
CDR3 protein: CASSLKARGEQFF
CDR3 DNA: TGTGCCAGCAGCTTAAAGGCGAGGGGTGAGCAGTTCTTC

CDR3 length: 15
J gene: TRBJ2-3
D gene: .
clone size: once
V gene: TRBV28
CDR3 protein: CASSPGHRSTDTQYF
CDR3 DNA: TGTGCCAGCAGTCCGGGACATAGAAGCACAGATACGCAGTATTTT

CDR3 length: 16
J gene: TRBJ2-2
D gene: TRBD1
clone size: .
V gene: TRBV6-5
CDR3 protein: CASSSGQGAGTGELFF
CDR3 DNA: TGTGCCAGCAGTTCCGGACAGGGGGCTGGGACCGGGGAGCTGTTTTTT

CDR3 length: 16
J gene: TRBJ2-3
D gene: TRBD1
clone size: .
V gene: TRBV18
CDR3 protein: CASSPPGQGSTDTQYF
CDR3 DNA: TGTGCCAGCTCACCACCGGGACAGGGTAGCACAGATACGCAGTATTTT

CDR3 length: 15
J gene: TRBJ2-6
D gene: TRBD1
clone size: .
V gene: TRBV5-4
CDR3 protein: CASSWGQAGANVLTF
CDR3 DNA: TGTGCCAGCAGCTGGGGACAGGCTGGGGCCAACGTCCTGACTTTC

CDR3 length: 11
J gene: TRBJ1-4
D gene: .
clone size: .
V gene: TRBV20-1
CDR3 protein: CSASPNEKLFF
CDR3 DNA: TGCAGTGCTTCACCTAATGAAAAACTGTTTTTT

CDR3 length: 12
J gene: TRBJ1-1
D gene: .
clone size: few
V gene: TRBV29-1
CDR3 protein: CSVLRGTTEAFF
CDR3 DNA: TGCAGCGTTTTAAGGGGGACCACTGAAGCTTTCTTT